These 5 T cell receptor beta chains were all obtained from the same sample, sequenced in a study of early T cells in non-severe SARS-CoV-2 infection. TCRdb called the 5' RACE reads again in MiXCR, with one record for every CDR3 protein. The sample records about 69,000 distinct CDR3 sequences, roughly 4.9% being singletons. The sequencing here drew on whole blood, taken at baseline. The receptors were gathered from an adult who was a healthcare worker with PCR-confirmed SARS-CoV-2 infection or an uninfected control (not recorded which). The donor label of this sample is uncertain.

This clonotype was seen many times. CDR3 region: CASSAGQDNQPQHF. The CDR3 coding sequence is TGTGCCAGCAGCGCGGGACAGGACAATCAGCCCCAGCATTTT. The gene calls are TRBV7-9 and TRBJ1-5, with 8 bases matching TRBD1. V shed 5 bases, J shed 3 bases, and the junction held 3 bases outside the gene matches. CDR3 size: 14 residues. Germline loops: CDR1 SEHNR, CDR2 FQNEAQ (reference sequence).

In its sample, this clonotype was seen many times. The rearrangement uses TRBV7-9 and TRBJ1-5; perhaps TRBD1 as D (5 bases). Germline CDR1 and CDR2: SEHNR and FQNEAQ (reference sequence). Trimming cost V 1 base and J 4 bases, with 11 bases left between them. The CDR3 length is 15 residues. CDR3 sequence reads: CASSLVPGPNQPQHF. CDR3 coding DNA: TGTGCCAGCAGCTTAGTCCCAGGGCCGAATCAGCCCCAGCATTTT.

The V call is TRBV28, the J call TRBJ2-7, with TRBD1 matching 10 bases. This CDR3 has 15 amino acids. V was pared by 5 bases and J by 5 bases, with 9 bases of the junction left unmatched. The germline gives CDR1 MDHEN, CDR2 SYDVKM. The DNA for the CDR3 is TGTGCCAGCAGTACCCAGACAGGGGGCATCGACGAGCAGTACTTC. Its translation is CASSTQTGGIDEQYF.

The rearrangement links TRBV10-3 to TRBJ2-5, with 9 bases lining up with TRBD2. Germline CDR1 is ENHRY and CDR2 is SYGVKD. The CDR3 covers 13 residues. The CDR3 DNA follows: TGTGCAGTGGCGGGGGGGCCGGGAGAGACCCAGTACTTC. This codes for CAVAGGPGETQYF.

The gene calls are TRBV18 and TRBJ2-7; TRBD1 matches 10 bases. Germline CDR1 reads KGHSH; CDR2 reads LQKENI. J gave up 3 bases and V 6 bases, and 5 bases lay outside the gene matches. The CDR3 totals 14 residues. CDR3 nucleotide sequence: TGTGCCAGCTCCCGACAGGGGGCAGGCTACGAGCAGTACTTC. Translating it yields CASSRQGAGYEQYF.